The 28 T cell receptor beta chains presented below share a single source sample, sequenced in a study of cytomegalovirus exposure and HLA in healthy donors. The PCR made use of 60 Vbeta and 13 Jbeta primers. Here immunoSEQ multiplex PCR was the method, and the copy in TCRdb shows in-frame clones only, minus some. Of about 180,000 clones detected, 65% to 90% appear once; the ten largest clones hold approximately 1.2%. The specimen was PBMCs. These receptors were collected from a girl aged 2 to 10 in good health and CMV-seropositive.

The chain's CDR3 is CSATGGEQYF. The CDR3 nucleotides read TGCAGTGCTACAGGTGGCGAGCAGTACTTC. This chain connects TRBV20-1 to TRBJ2-7; no definite D call. The CDR3 consists of 10 residues. Germline V CDR1 and CDR2: DFQATT, SNEGSKA (reference sequence). V lost 4 bases and J 6 bases, leaving 7 bases between the germline ends.

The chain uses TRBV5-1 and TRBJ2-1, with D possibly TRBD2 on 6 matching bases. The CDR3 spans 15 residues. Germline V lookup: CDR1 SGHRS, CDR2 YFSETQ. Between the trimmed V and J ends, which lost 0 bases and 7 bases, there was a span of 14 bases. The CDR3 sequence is CASSLVRGVKNEQFF. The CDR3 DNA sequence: TGCGCCAGCAGCTTGGTGCGGGGAGTGAAAAATGAGCAGTTCTTC. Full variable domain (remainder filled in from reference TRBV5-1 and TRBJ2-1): KAGVTQTPRYLIKTRGQQVTLSCSPISGHRSVSWYQQTPGQGLQFLFEYFSETQRNKGNFPGRFSGRQFSNSRSEMNVSTLELGDSALYLCASSLVRGVKNEQFFGPGTRLTVL.

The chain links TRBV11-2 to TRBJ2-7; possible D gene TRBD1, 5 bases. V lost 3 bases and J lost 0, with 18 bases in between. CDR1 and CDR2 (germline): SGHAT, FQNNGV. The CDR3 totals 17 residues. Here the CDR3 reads CASSFQSQGRSSYEQYF. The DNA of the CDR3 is TGTGCCAGCAGCTTCCAAAGCCAGGGCCGGAGCTCCTACGAGCAGTACTTC.

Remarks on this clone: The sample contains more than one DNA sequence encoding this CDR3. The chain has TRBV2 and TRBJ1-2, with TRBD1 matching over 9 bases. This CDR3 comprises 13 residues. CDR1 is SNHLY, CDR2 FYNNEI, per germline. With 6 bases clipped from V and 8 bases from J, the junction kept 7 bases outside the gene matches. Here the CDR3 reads CASRGTGFDGYTF. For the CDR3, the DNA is TGTGCCAGCAGAGGGACAGGGTTTGACGGCTACACCTTC.

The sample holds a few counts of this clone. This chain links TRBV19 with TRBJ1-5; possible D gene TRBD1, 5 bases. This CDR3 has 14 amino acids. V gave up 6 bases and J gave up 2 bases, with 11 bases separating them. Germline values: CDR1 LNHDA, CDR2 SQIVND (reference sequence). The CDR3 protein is CASRGRDGNQPQHF. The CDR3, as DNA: TGTGCCAGTAGAGGCAGGGATGGCAATCAGCCCCAGCATTTT.

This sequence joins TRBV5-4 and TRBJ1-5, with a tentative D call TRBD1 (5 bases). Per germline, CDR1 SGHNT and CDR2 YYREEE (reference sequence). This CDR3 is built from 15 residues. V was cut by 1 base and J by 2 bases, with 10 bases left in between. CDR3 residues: CASSLWGAGNQPQHF. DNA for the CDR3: TGTGCCAGCAGCTTGTGGGGCGCGGGCAATCAGCCCCAGCATTTT. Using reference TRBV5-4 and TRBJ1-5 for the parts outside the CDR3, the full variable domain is ETGVTQSPTHLIKTRGQQVTLRCSSQSGHNTVSWYQQALGQGPQFIFQYYREEENGRGNFPPRFSGLQFPNYSSELNVNALELDDSALYLCASSLWGAGNQPQHFGDGTRLSIL.

The CDR3 DNA follows: TGTGCCAGCAGTCATGAACCGGGGAGGGCTGAAGCTTTCTTT. The encoded protein is CASSHEPGRAEAFF. J is TRBJ1-1 and V is TRBV6-5; no definite D call. Trimming stripped 5 bases from V and 6 bases from J, with 16 bases between. Germline CDR1 MNHEY, CDR2 SVGAGI. CDR3 size: 14 residues.

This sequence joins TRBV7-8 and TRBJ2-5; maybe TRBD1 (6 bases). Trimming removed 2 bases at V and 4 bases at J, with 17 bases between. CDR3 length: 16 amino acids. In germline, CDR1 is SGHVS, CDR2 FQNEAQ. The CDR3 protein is CASSLNSRGTRETQYF. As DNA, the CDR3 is TGTGCCAGCAGCTTAAATTCAAGGGGGACGAGAGAGACCCAGTACTTC.

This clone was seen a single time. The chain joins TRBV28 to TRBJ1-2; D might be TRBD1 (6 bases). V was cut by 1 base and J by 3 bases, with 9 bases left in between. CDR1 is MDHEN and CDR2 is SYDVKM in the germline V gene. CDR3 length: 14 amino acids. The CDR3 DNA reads TGTGCCAGCAGTTTATTCGGGACATACTATGGCTACACCTTC. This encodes CASSLFGTYYGYTF.

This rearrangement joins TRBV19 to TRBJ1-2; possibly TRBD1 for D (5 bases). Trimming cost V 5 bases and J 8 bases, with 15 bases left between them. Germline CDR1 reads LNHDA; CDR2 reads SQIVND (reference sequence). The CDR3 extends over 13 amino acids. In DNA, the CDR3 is TGTGCCAGTAGTGTACAGGACGGATCAGGCTACACCTTC. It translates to CASSVQDGSGYTF.

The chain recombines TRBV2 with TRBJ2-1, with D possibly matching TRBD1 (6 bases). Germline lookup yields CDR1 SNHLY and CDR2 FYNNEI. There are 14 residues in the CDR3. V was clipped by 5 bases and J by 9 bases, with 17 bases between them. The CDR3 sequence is CASSLDQGIREQFF. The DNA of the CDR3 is TGTGCCAGCAGTTTGGACCAGGGGATCCGTGAGCAGTTCTTC.

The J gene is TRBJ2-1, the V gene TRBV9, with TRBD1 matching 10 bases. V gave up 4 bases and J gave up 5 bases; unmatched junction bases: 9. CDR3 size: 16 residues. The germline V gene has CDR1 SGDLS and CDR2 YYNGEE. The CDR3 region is CASSPHGTGDHNEQFF. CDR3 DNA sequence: TGTGCCAGCAGCCCACATGGGACAGGGGACCACAATGAGCAGTTCTTC.

CDR3 nucleotides: TGCGCCAGCAGCCAGGGGGGGACAGGGTATGAGGGCTACACCTTC. Residues: CASSQGGTGYEGYTF. This rearrangement joins TRBV4-1 to TRBJ1-2; 9 bases align to TRBD1. CDR1 is MGHRA and CDR2 is YSYEKL in the germline V gene. This CDR3 is 15 amino acids long. V was pared by 3 bases and J by 8 bases, with 10 bases of the junction left unmatched.

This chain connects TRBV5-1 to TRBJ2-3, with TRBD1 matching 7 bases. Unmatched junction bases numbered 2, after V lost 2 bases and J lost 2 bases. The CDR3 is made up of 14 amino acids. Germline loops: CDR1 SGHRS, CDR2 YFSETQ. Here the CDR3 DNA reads TGCGCCAGCAGCTTAGACAGGGCCACAGATACGCAGTATTTT. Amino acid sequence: CASSLDRATDTQYF.

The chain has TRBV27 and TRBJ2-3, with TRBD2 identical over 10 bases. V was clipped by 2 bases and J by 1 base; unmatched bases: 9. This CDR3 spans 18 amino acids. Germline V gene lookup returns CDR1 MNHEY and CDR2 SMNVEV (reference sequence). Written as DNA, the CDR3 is TGTGCCAGCAGTTTAGGATACCTAGCGGGGGCCCGCACAGATACGCAGTATTTT. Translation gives CASSLGYLAGARTDTQYF.

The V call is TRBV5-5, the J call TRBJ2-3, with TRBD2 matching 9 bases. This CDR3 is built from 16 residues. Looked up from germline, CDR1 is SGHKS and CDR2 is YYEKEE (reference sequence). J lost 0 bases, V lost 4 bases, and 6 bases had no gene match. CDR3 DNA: TGTGCCAGCAGCATACCCAGCGGGGGGAGCACAGATACGCAGTATTTT. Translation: CASSIPSGGSTDTQYF.

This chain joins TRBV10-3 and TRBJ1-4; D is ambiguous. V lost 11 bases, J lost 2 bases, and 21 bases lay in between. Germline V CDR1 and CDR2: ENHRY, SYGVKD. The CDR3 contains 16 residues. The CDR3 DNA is TGTGCCGCTCGTCCTGGGTCGGGATCGACTAATGAAAAACTGTTTTTT. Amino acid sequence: CAARPGSGSTNEKLFF.

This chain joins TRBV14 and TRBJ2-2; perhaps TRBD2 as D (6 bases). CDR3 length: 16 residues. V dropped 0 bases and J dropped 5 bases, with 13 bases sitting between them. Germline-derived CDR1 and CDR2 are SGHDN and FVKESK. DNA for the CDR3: TGTGCCAGCAGCCAAGAACCAGTAGGGAGGACCGGGGAGCTGTTTTTT. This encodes CASSQEPVGRTGELFF.

The CDR3 region is CASHDGASGTYEQYF. The DNA of the CDR3 is TGTGCCAGTCATGACGGGGCTAGCGGAACCTACGAGCAGTACTTC. The rearrangement joins TRBV19 to TRBJ2-7; 7 nucleotides agree with TRBD2. The germline V gene has CDR1 LNHDA and CDR2 SQIVND (reference sequence). Trimming at V came to 8 bases and at J to 2 bases, leaving 12 bases not matched to a gene. The CDR3 is made up of 15 amino acids.

In DNA, the CDR3 is TGTGCCAGCAGCCCAGGGGTGGAGACCCAGTACTTC. It translates to CASSPGVETQYF. This chain joins TRBV6-6 and TRBJ2-5, with D possibly matching TRBD1 (6 bases). The CDR3 contains 12 residues. CDR1 and CDR2 (germline): MNHNY, SVGAGI (reference sequence). The germline V and J ends were trimmed by 6 bases and 5 bases, with 10 bases remaining between them.

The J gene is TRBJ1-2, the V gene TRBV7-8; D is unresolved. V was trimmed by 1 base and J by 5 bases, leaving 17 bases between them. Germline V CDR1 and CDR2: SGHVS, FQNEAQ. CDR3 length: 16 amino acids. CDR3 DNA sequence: TGTGCCAGCAGCTTAGGACTAAAGGGCAAGCTGTATGGCTACACCTTC. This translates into CASSLGLKGKLYGYTF.

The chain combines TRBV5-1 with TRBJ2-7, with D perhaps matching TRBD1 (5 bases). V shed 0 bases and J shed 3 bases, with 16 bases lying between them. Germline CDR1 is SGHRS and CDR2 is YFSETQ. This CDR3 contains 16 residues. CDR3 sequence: CASSLEWATVDYEQYF. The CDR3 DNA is TGCGCCAGCAGCTTGGAATGGGCGACAGTGGACTACGAGCAGTACTTC. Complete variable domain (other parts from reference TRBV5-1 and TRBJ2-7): KAGVTQTPRYLIKTRGQQVTLSCSPISGHRSVSWYQQTPGQGLQFLFEYFSETQRNKGNFPGRFSGRQFSNSRSEMNVSTLELGDSALYLCASSLEWATVDYEQYFGPGTRLTVT.

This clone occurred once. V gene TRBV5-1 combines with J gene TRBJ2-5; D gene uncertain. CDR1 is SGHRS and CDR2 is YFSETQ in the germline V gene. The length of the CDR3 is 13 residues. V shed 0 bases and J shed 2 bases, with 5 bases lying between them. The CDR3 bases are TGCGCCAGCAGCTTGGGTCCGCAAGAGACCCAGTACTTC. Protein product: CASSLGPQETQYF.

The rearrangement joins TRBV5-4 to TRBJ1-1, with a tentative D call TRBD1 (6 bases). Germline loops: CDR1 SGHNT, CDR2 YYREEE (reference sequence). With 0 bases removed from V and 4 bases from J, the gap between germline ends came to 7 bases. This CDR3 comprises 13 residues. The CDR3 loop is CASSLVQGTEAFF. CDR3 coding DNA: TGTGCCAGCAGCTTGGTACAGGGCACTGAAGCTTTCTTT.

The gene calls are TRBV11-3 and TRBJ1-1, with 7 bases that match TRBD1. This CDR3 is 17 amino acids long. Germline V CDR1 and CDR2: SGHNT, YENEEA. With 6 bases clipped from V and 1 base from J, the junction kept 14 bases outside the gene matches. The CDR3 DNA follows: TGTGCCAGCAGTCAAGGGGTCCCTTACAGGGGGAACACTGAAGCTTTCTTT. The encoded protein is CASSQGVPYRGNTEAFF.

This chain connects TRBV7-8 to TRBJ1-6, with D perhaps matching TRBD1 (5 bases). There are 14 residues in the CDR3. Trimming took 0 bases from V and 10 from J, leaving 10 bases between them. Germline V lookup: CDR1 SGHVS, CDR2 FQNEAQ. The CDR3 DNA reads TGTGCCAGCAGCTTAGCCGCAGGGAAATCACCCCTCCACTTT. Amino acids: CASSLAAGKSPLHF. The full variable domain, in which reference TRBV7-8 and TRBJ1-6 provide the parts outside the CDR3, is GAGVSQSPRYKVAKRGQDVALRCDPISGHVSLFWYQQALGQGPEFLTYFQNEAQLDKSGLPSDRFFAERPEGSVSTLKIQRTQQEDSAVYLCASSLAAGKSPLHFGNGTRLTVT.

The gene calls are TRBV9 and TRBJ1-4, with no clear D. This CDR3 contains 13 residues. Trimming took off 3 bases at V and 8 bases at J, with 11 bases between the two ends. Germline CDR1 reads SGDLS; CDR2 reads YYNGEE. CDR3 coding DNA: TGTGCCAGCAGCGCGAGGCTTTACGAAAAACTGTTTTTT. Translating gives CASSARLYEKLFF.

CDR3 nucleotide sequence: TGTGCCAGCAGCTTAACGGGAGGTCTCCTCCGAGAGACCCAGTACTTC. Its translation is CASSLTGGLLRETQYF. The rearrangement links TRBV5-8 to TRBJ2-5, with TRBD2 identical over 7 bases. This CDR3 is built from 16 residues. CDR1 is SGHTS and CDR2 is YDEGEE in the germline V gene. V lost 2 bases, J lost 4 bases, and 11 bases stayed unmatched. Supplemented by reference TRBV5-8 and TRBJ2-5, the full variable domain reads EAGVTQSPTHLIKTRGQQATLRCSPISGHTSVYWYQQALGLGLQFLLWYDEGEERNRGNFPPRFSGRQFPNYSSELNVNALELEDSALYLCASSLTGGLLRETQYFGPGTRLLVL.